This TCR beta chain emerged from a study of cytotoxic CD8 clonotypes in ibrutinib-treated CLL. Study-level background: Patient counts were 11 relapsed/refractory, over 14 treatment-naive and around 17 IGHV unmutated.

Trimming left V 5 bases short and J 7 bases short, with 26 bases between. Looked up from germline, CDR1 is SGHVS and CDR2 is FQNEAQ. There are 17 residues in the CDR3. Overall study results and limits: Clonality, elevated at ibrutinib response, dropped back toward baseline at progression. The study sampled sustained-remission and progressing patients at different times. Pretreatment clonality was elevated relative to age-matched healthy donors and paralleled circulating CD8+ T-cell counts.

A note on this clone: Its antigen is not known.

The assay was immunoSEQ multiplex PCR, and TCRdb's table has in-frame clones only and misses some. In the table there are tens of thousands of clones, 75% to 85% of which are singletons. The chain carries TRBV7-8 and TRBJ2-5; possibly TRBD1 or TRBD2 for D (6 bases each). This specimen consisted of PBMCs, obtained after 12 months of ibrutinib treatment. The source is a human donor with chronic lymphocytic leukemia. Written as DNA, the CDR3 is TGTGCCAGCAGCCCCCCTCTAAGACTAGGGCCCAGGGGGACCCAGTACTTC. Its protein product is CASSPPLRLGPRGTQYF.